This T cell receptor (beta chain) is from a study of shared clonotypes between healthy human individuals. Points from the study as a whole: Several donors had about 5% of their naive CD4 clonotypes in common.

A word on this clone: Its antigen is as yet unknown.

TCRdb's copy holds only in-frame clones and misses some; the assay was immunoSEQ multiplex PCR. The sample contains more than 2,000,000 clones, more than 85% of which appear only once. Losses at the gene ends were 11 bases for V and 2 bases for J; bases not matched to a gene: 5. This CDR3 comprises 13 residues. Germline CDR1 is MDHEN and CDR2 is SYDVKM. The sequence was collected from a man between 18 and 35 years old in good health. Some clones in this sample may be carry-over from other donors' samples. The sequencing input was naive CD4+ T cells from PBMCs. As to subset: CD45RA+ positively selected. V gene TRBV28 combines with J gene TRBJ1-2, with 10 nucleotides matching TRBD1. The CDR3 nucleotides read TGTGCCGTGGTGGGACAGGGGAACTATGGCTACACCTTC. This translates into CAVVGQGNYGYTF.